A single sample is the source of the 18 T cell receptor beta chains below, sequenced in a study of control samples from healthy donors and cancer patients. The table came from immunoSEQ multiplex PCR; TCRdb's copy has only in-frame clones and leaves some out. The sample holds over 85,000 clones, approximately 90% seen once. The material sequenced was blood. These receptors were taken from a woman aged 18-29 years in good health.

This clone was picked up one time. The chain is built from TRBV29-1 and TRBJ1-1, with TRBD1 identical over 9 bases. The CDR3 loop spans 13 amino acids. V gave up 4 bases and J gave up 4 bases; unmatched junction bases: 4. Germline V CDR1 and CDR2: SQVTM, ANQGSEA. CDR3 in DNA: TGCAGCGTTGCGACAGGGGGGGGCACTGAAGCTTTCTTT. Residues: CSVATGGGTEAFF.

The chain couples TRBV5-6 to TRBJ1-1; D may be TRBD1 (5 bases). V gave up 0 bases and J gave up 6 bases, with 12 bases separating them. CDR1 and CDR2 (germline): SGHDT, YYEEEE. The CDR3 runs 14 residues. This CDR3 reads CASSLVGRVAEAFF. For the CDR3, the DNA is TGTGCCAGCAGCTTGGTCGGCAGGGTTGCTGAAGCTTTCTTT.

As DNA, the CDR3 is TGTGCCAGCAGTTACTCGAAGGTCCAGCTCTATGGCTACACCTTC. Its translation is CASSYSKVQLYGYTF. The chain combines TRBV6-5 with TRBJ1-2; no definite D call. The germline CDR1 and CDR2 sequences are MNHEY and SVGAGI. The V end lost 0 bases, the J end lost 4 bases, and 12 bases lay between the germline ends. This CDR3 contains 15 residues.

The rearrangement links TRBV19 to TRBJ2-1; D remains ambiguous. The CDR3 extends over 15 amino acids. The germline V gene has CDR1 LNHDA and CDR2 SQIVND (reference sequence). V lost 3 bases to trimming and J lost 2 bases, with 11 bases between them. CDR3 nucleotide sequence: TGTGCCAGTAGTATTAACGCGGACGCCTACAATGAGCAGTTCTTC. Protein product: CASSINADAYNEQFF.

This chain uses TRBV27 with TRBJ1-1; D is ambiguous. The CDR3 is 17 residues long. Trimming took 2 bases from V and 2 from J, leaving 18 bases between them. In germline, CDR1 is MNHEY, CDR2 SMNVEV (reference sequence). The CDR3 DNA is TGTGCCAGCAGTTTAAGAGGGTCCTATGGTTTAAACACTGAAGCTTTCTTT. It translates to CASSLRGSYGLNTEAFF.

The chain uses TRBV4-2 and TRBJ2-2, with 7 bases aligning to TRBD2. V dropped 2 bases and J dropped 5; count of bases not matched to a gene: 2. The V gene's germline CDR1 is LGHNA and CDR2 YNFKEQ. The CDR3 extends over 14 amino acids. The CDR3 DNA reads as TGTGCCAGCAGCCAACAGCGGGAAACCGGGGAGCTGTTTTTT. Its protein is CASSQQRETGELFF.

CDR3 protein: CASSLDRGDEKLFF. CDR3 nucleotides: TGCGCCAGCAGCTTGGACAGGGGTGATGAAAAACTGTTTTTT. V and J are TRBV5-1 and TRBJ1-4; 7 bases are a match to TRBD1. The CDR3 is made up of 14 amino acids. CDR1 and CDR2 (germline): SGHRS, YFSETQ. Losses at the gene ends were 0 bases for V and 6 bases for J; bases not matched to a gene: 2.

The genes are TRBV27 and TRBJ1-6; TRBD1 might be the D (5 bases). The CDR3 loop spans 15 amino acids. Deletions cut 3 bases from V and 10 bases from J, with 16 bases between. The germline V gene encodes CDR1 MNHEY and CDR2 SMNVEV (reference sequence). The CDR3 is CASSFTVMGGSPLHF. CDR3 coding DNA: TGTGCCAGCAGTTTCACGGTGATGGGGGGATCACCCCTCCACTTT.

The V call is TRBV6-2 or TRBV6-3, the J call TRBJ2-7; D may be TRBD1 (5 bases). The CDR3 has 15 amino acids. V lost 1 base and J 0 bases, leaving 10 bases between the germline ends. CDR1 MNHEY and CDR2 SVGEGT come from the germline V gene. CDR3 coding DNA: TGTGCCAGCAGTTACTTGGGTGGGGCCTCCTACGAGCAGTACTTC. It specifies CASSYLGGASYEQYF.

The J gene is TRBJ2-7, the V gene TRBV4-3; D remains unclear. Germline V CDR1 and CDR2: LGHNA, YSLEER. CDR3 size: 14 residues. V was clipped by 0 bases and J by 7 bases, with 13 bases between them. The CDR3 reads CASSQERTLGEQYF. The CDR3 DNA reads TGCGCCAGCAGCCAAGAAAGGACCCTGGGAGAGCAGTACTTC.

Concerning this clone: A read error may produce the germline difference seen at one junction end. This chain links TRBV28 with TRBJ1-5, with TRBD1 identical over 8 bases. Germline loops: CDR1 MDHEN, CDR2 SYDVKM. This CDR3 has 12 amino acids. The CDR3 DNA is TGCGCGGTGGACAGGGGCAATCAGCCCCAGCATTTT. It is translated as CAVDRGNQPQHF.

CDR3 sequence: CASSSTGPGNTIYF. The CDR3 DNA is TGTGCCAGCAGCTCAACAGGGCCTGGAAACACCATATATTTT. V is TRBV11-2 and J is TRBJ1-3, with D perhaps TRBD1 (6 bases). From germline, CDR1 is SGHAT and CDR2 FQNNGV. Trimming took 4 bases from V and 2 from J, leaving 9 bases between them. The CDR3 loop spans 14 amino acids.

The V gene is TRBV10-2, the J gene TRBJ1-1, with a tentative D call TRBD1 (5 bases). CDR1 WSHSY and CDR2 SAAADI come from the germline V gene. Between the trimmed V and J ends, which lost 8 bases and 1 base, there was a span of 14 bases. The CDR3 has 14 residues. CDR3 residues: CASDDGAGNTEAFF. In nucleotides, the CDR3 is TGCGCCAGCGACGATGGGGCAGGGAACACTGAAGCTTTCTTT.

The chain joins TRBV29-1 to TRBJ2-1; D is possibly TRBD2 (6 bases). Germline CDR1 and CDR2: SQVTM and ANQGSEA. The CDR3 runs to 14 residues. V lost 1 base and J 3 bases, leaving 10 bases between the germline ends. In nucleotides, the CDR3 is TGCAGCGTTGAAGGGCCGGGAGACTACAATGAGCAGTTCTTC. Protein product: CSVEGPGDYNEQFF.

This rearrangement joins TRBV3-1 (or the pseudogene TRBV3-2) to TRBJ2-1; 8 bases line up with TRBD2. V shed 1 base, J shed 7 bases, and the junction held 6 bases outside the gene matches. The germline CDR1 and CDR2 sequences are LGHDT and YNNKEL (reference sequence). The CDR3 totals 15 residues. CDR3 in amino acids: CASSQGLAGPNEQFF. Written as DNA, the CDR3 is TGTGCCAGCAGCCAAGGTCTAGCGGGTCCAAATGAGCAGTTCTTC.

The chain joins TRBV7-9 to TRBJ2-3, with D possibly TRBD1 on 6 matching bases. The length of the CDR3 is 12 residues. Per germline, CDR1 SEHNR and CDR2 FQNEAQ (reference sequence). The germline V and J ends were trimmed by 6 bases and 8 bases, with 12 bases remaining between them. CDR3 in amino acids: CASSSLGGTQYF. The DNA of the CDR3 is TGTGCCAGCAGTTCCTTAGGGGGTACGCAGTATTTT.

This clone was seen a few times. This rearrangement joins TRBV18 to TRBJ2-1; 10 bases map to TRBD2. This CDR3 is 17 amino acids long. Germline V lookup: CDR1 KGHSH, CDR2 LQKENI. The V and J ends lost 1 base and 5 bases, in that order; junction bases with no gene match: 8. CDR3 region: CASSPLPSGGQNNEQFF. CDR3 nucleotide sequence: TGTGCCAGCTCACCACTCCCTAGCGGGGGACAAAACAATGAGCAGTTCTTC.

The chain uses TRBV10-3 and TRBJ2-3, with 9 bases aligning to TRBD1. Germline V gene lookup returns CDR1 ENHRY and CDR2 SYGVKD. The CDR3 is 16 residues long. V gave up 5 bases and J gave up 1 base; unmatched junction bases: 7. Here the CDR3 reads CAISTRQGGGTDTQYF. In nucleotides, the CDR3 is TGTGCCATCAGTACCCGACAGGGGGGCGGCACAGATACGCAGTATTTT.